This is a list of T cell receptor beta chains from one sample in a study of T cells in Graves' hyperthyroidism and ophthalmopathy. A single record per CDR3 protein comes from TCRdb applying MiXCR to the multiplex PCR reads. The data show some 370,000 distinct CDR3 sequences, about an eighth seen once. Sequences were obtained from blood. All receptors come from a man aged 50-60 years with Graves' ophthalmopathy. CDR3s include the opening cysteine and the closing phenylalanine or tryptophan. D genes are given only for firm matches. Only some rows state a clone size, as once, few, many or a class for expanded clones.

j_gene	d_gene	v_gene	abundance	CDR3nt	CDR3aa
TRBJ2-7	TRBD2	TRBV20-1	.	TGCAGTGTGACTAGCGGGAGGGTGTACGAGCAGTACTTC	CSVTSGRVYEQYF
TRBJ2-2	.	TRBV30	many	TGTGCCTGGAGTCGGGGAGCCGGGGAGCTGTTTTTT	CAWSRGAGELFF
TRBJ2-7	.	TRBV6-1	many	TGCGCCAGCAGTGAACCTTACGAGCAGTACTTC	CASSEPYEQYF
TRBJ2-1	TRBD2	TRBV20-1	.	TGCAGTGCTGAGCCGGGGGGACTAGCGGGAAGTGATGAGCAGTTCTTC	CSAEPGGLAGSDEQFF
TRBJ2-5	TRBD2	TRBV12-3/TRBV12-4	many	TGTGCCAGCCGGACTAGCGGGGAAGAGACCCAGTACTTC	CASRTSGEETQYF
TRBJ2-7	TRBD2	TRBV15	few	TGTGCCACCAGCAGACCGGGACTAGCGGACTACGAGCAGTACTTC	CATSRPGLADYEQYF
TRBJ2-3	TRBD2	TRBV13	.	TGTGCCAGCAGCTCGTTCGGTTGGGGCGCGGGAGGGTCTCCACTCACAGATACGCAGTATTTT	CASSSFGWGAGGSPLTDTQYF
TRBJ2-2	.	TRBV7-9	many	TGTGCCAGCAGCTTAGCGTCAGGGAACACCGGGGAGCTGTTTTTT	CASSLASGNTGELFF
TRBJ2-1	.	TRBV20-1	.	TGCAGTGCTAGAGATGGGACTCAGCAGTTCTTC	CSARDGTQQFF
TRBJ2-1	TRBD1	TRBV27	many	TGTGCCAGCAGTAACCGGGACAGCTACAATGAGCAGTTCTTC	CASSNRDSYNEQFF
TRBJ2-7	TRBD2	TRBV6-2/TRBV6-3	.	TGTGCCAGCAGTTATCCTACCCCCCTAGCGGGTGACGTCTACGAGCAGTACTTC	CASSYPTPLAGDVYEQYF
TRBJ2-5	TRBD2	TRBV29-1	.	TGCAGCGTTGAACCCACTAGCGAAGAGACCCAGTACTTC	CSVEPTSEETQYF
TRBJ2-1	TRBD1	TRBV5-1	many	TGCGCCAGCAGCTGGTACCGGGACAGGCCCCACAATGAGCAGTTCTTC	CASSWYRDRPHNEQFF
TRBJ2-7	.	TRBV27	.	TGTGCCAGCAGGCAAGGTCCCTCCTACGAGCAGTACTTC	CASRQGPSYEQYF
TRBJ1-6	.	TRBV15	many	TGTGCCACCAGCAGACCCGGGAAGGGCGATTCACCCCTCCACTTT	CATSRPGKGDSPLHF
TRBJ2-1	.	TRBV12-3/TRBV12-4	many	TGTGCCAGCAAAGCCCGGGAGAATGAGCAGTTCTTC	CASKARENEQFF
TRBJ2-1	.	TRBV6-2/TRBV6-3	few	TGTGCCAGCAGTAGGGACCCGTCCTACAATGAGCAGTTCTTC	CASSRDPSYNEQFF
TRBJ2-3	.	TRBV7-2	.	TGTGCCAGCAGCTTAACAACCGGGACGTATAGCACAGATACGCAGTATTTT	CASSLTTGTYSTDTQYF
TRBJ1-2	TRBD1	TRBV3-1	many	TGTGCCAGCAGCCAGCCGACAGGGAACTATGGCTACACCTTC	CASSQPTGNYGYTF
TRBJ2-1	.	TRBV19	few	TGTGCCAGTAGTCGCCCGGTTTATTACAATGAGCAGTTCTTC	CASSRPVYYNEQFF
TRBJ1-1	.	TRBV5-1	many	TGCGCCAGCAGCTTGCTTCCGGGACGGAACACTGAAGCTTTCTTT	CASSLLPGRNTEAFF
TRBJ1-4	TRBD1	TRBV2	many	TGTGCCAGCAGTGGACAGGGAACTAATGAAAAACTGTTTTTT	CASSGQGTNEKLFF
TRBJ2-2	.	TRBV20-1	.	TGCAGTGCTAGAAAGGACCCTCACGGGGAGCTGTTTTTT	CSARKDPHGELFF
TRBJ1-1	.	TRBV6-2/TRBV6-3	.	TGTGCCAGCAGGGGACGGGGGATGGTTAAGACTGAAGCTTTCTTT	CASRGRGMVKTEAFF
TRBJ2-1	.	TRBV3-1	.	TGTGCCAGCCGCAGCACGAGGTCGTACAATGAGCAGTTCTTC	CASRSTRSYNEQFF
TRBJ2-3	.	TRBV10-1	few	TGCGCCAGCAGACTAGATTTCACAGATACGCAGTATTTT	CASRLDFTDTQYF
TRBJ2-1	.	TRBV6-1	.	TGTGCCAGCAGTGAAATGTTCGGTCGGCGATCCTACAATGAGCAGTTCTTC	CASSEMFGRRSYNEQFF
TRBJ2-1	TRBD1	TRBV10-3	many	TGTGCCATCAGTGAGGAGGACAGGGGCTATGAGCAGTTCTTC	CAISEEDRGYEQFF
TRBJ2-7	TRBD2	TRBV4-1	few	TGCGCCAGCAGCCAAAAACTAGCGGAAACATACGAGCAGTACTTC	CASSQKLAETYEQYF
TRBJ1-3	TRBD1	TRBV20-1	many	TGCAGTGCGAGACAGGGGACCGGAAACACCATATATTTT	CSARQGTGNTIYF
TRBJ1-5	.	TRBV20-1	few	TGCAGTGCTTCTGGGGACCTCGGTCCCCAGCATTTT	CSASGDLGPQHF
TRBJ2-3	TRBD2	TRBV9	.	TGTGCCAGCAGCGAAGGGAGCGGGAGTGGTATTGAGGGTCGGGCGGATACGCAGTATTTT	CASSEGSGSGIEGRADTQYF
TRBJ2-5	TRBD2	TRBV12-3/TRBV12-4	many	TGCGCGAGTGGGACTAGCGGGCCAGAGACCCAGTACTTC	CASGTSGPETQYF
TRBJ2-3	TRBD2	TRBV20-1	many	TGCAGTGCTACCGGACTAGCGGGAGTAGGGGCAGATACGCAGTATTTT	CSATGLAGVGADTQYF
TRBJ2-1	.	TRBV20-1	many	TGCAGTGCTACCTCCGTTGAGCAGTTCTTC	CSATSVEQFF
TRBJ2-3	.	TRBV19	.	TGTGCCAGTAGTAATTTACTGGTAGATACGCAGTATTTT	CASSNLLVDTQYF
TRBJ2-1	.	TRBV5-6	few	TGTGCCAGCAGCTTGGGTGTTAGCGATGAGCAGTTCTTC	CASSLGVSDEQFF
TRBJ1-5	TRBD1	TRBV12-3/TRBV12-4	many	TGTGCCAGCACCCTCGGACAGGGCAATCAGCCCCAGCATTTT	CASTLGQGNQPQHF
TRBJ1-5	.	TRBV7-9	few	TGTGCCAGCAGCTTAGGTGGGCCCCAGCATTTT	CASSLGGPQHF
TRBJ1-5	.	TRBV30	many	TGTGCCTGGAGTGGGGATAGTAGCAATCAGCCCCAGCATTTT	CAWSGDSSNQPQHF
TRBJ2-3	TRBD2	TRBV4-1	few	TGCGCCAGCAGCCAAAGCCCCAGGGTCCCGGGACTAGCGGGAGGCCAAAGCACAGATACGCAGTATTTT	CASSQSPRVPGLAGGQSTDTQYF
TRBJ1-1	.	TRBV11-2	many	TGTGCCAGCAGCTTGTTCAGGGATAGGAACACTGAAGCTTTCTTT	CASSLFRDRNTEAFF
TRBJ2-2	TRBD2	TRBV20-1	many	TGCAGTGCTGCTAGCGGGACTAACACCGGGGAGCTGTTTTTT	CSAASGTNTGELFF
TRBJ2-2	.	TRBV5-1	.	TGCGCCAGCAGCTTGTTTTATCGGAAACTACAGACCGGGGAGCTGTTTTTT	CASSLFYRKLQTGELFF
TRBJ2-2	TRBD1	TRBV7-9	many	TGTGCCAGCATCAAAGGACAGGGTGCCACCGGGGAGCTGTTTTTT	CASIKGQGATGELFF
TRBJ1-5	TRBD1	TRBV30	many	TGTGCCTGGCAGCACCGGGACAGTAATCAGCCCCAGCATTTT	CAWQHRDSNQPQHF
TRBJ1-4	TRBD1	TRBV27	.	TGTGCCAGCAGCCCGGCAGGGGGGAATAATGAAAAACTGTTTTTT	CASSPAGGNNEKLFF
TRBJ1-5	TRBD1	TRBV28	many	TGTGCCAGCAGATTAACAGGGGGCCAATCGGGCAATCAGCCCCAGCATTTT	CASRLTGGQSGNQPQHF
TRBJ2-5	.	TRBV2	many	TGTGCCAGCAGTGATGCGGGACAAGAGACCCAGTACTTC	CASSDAGQETQYF
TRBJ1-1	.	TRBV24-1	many	TGTGCCACCAGTGATTCTCTTCGAACTGAAGCTTTCTTT	CATSDSLRTEAFF
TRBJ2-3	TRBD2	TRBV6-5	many	TGTGCCAGCAGTTACTCAGCTAGCGGAGTCACAGATACGCAGTATTTT	CASSYSASGVTDTQYF
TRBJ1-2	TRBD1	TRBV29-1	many	TGCAGCGTAGAAGACAGGGCCCGCGACTATGGCTACACCTTC	CSVEDRARDYGYTF
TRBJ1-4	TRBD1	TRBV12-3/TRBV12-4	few	TGTGCCAGCAGTTCGAAGGACAGGGGGTTTGCAACTAATGAAAAACTGTTTTTT	CASSSKDRGFATNEKLFF
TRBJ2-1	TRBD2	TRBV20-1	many	TGCAGTGCTAGTGCCGGGTCGGTAGCGGGGTACAATGAGCAGTTCTTC	CSASAGSVAGYNEQFF
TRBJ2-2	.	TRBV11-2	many	TGTGCCAGCAGCTGGCGAATGGGGCAGACGAACACCGGGGAGCTGTTTTTT	CASSWRMGQTNTGELFF
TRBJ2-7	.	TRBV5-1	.	TGCGCCAGCAGCTTGGCCGCTGCGTCCTACGAGCAGTACTTC	CASSLAAASYEQYF
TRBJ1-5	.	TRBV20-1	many	TGCAGTGCTAGTATACAGGGTATCAATCAGCCCCAGCATTTT	CSASIQGINQPQHF
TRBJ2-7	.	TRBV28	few	TGTGCCAGCAGTTTACCAGGACGACACGACTCCTACGAGCAGTACTTC	CASSLPGRHDSYEQYF
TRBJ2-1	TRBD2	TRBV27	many	TGTGCCAGCAGTTCCTCTTGGACTAGCGGGTTGTACTACAATGAGCAGTTCTTC	CASSSSWTSGLYYNEQFF
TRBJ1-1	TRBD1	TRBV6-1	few	TGTGCCAGCAGCCGCATAAGGGGGCCTATGAACACTGAAGCTTTCTTT	CASSRIRGPMNTEAFF